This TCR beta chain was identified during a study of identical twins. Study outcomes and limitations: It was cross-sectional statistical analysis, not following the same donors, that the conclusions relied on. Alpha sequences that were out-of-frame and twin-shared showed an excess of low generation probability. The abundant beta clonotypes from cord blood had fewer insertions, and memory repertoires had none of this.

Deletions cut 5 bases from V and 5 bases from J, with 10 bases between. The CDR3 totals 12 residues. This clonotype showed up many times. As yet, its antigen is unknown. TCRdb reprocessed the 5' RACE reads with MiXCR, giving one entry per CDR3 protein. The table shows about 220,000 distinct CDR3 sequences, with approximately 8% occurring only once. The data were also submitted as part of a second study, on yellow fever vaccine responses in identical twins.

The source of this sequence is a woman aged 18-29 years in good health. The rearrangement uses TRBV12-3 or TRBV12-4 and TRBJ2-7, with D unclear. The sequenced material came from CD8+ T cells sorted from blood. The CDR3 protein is CASSINYNEQYF. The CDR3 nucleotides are TGTGCCAGCAGTATAAACTACAACGAGCAGTACTTC.